This paragraph covers one T cell receptor beta chain sequence. Per the study methods: Nucleated cell counts were estimated from reference gene primer amplification. Measured with immunoSEQ multiplex PCR; TCRdb has only the in-frame clones, and not every one. V and J calls and clone size follow that table, whereas D and trimming were derived from the DNA. The table records around 26,000 clones, about 90% of them present only once. Germline CDR1 is DFQATT and CDR2 is SNEGSKA (reference sequence). With V trimmed by 3 bases and J by 6 bases, 3 bases remained unmatched. This CDR3 has 14 residues. The data stem from a study of blood T cell repertoires in COVID-19. About the study: Both acute and convalescent COVID-19 samples were obtained from the United States, Italy and Spain. PBMCs, B-cell-depleted T cells, or T cells were the source of the cDNA or gDNA that made up the material.

This receptor was identified in a human donor in a cohort sampled during active COVID-19. Sequencing was carried out using peripheral blood. This rearrangement joins TRBV20-1 to TRBJ1-6; 9 bases line up with TRBD1. Here the CDR3 reads CSASRDRANSPLHF. The DNA of the CDR3 is TGCAGTGCTAGTCGGGACAGGGCTAATTCACCCCTCCACTTT.